Listed below are T cell receptor beta chains from one sample, sequenced in a study of blood T cell repertoires in COVID-19. Method: immunoSEQ multiplex PCR; TCRdb's copy keeps in-frame clones and lacks some. The table has some 200,000 clones, roughly 87% seen once. Specimen: peripheral blood. The receptors were gathered from a woman aged 40 to 55 with acute or convalescent COVID-19. The CDR3 runs from the conserved cysteine through the conserved F or W. A D gene is named only where the DNA matches it firmly. A clone size is listed for some rows: how often the clone was seen (once, few, many), or a class if it is expanded.

>TRBJ2-3|.|.|TRBV6-5|14
TGTGCCAGCAGGGCCCGTCTGCGGACAGATACGCAGTATTTT
CASRARLRTDTQYF
>TRBJ2-3|.|.|TRBV9|14
TGTGCCAGCAGCGGGTTAGTTAGCACAGATACGCAGTATTTT
CASSGLVSTDTQYF
>TRBJ2-1|few|.|TRBV7-2|15
TGTGCCAGCAGCTTAGTACCGGGACTTATCAATGAGCAGTTCTTC
CASSLVPGLINEQFF
>TRBJ1-1|.|TRBD1|TRBV7-3|13
TGTGCCAGCAGCCTTACAGGGGCCCCTGAAGCTTTCTTT
CASSLTGAPEAFF
>TRBJ2-1|.|.|TRBV9|16
TGTGCCAGCAGCGAGGGGAACTACAGGGCCCCTAATGAGCAGTTCTTC
CASSEGNYRAPNEQFF
>TRBJ2-3|.|TRBD1|TRBV27|16
TGTGCCAGCAGTCCGCGGGACAGGGGAAGCACAGATACGCAGTATTTT
CASSPRDRGSTDTQYF
>TRBJ2-1|.|.|TRBV7-9|14
TGTGCCAGCAGCACTGTACAGGGACCCAATGAGCAGTTCTTC
CASSTVQGPNEQFF
>TRBJ1-1|many|.|TRBV5-5|13
TGTGCCAGCAGCTTGGAGCGGGACACTGAAGCTTTCTTT
CASSLERDTEAFF
>TRBJ2-3|many|TRBD2|TRBV2|14
TGTGCCATCACGGGACTAGGATTCCCAGATACGCAGTATTTT
CAITGLGFPDTQYF
>TRBJ2-4|.|TRBD1|TRBV7-8|17
TGTGCCAGCAGCTTGAGGGCAACAGGGGAAGAAGAAAACATTCAGTACTTC
CASSLRATGEEENIQYF
>TRBJ2-7|.|TRBD1|TRBV11-3|14
TGTGCCAGCAGCTCGGGACAGGGCAATTACGAGCAGTACTTC
CASSSGQGNYEQYF
>TRBJ2-5|.|.|TRBV30|14
TGTGCCTGGAGTTCAGGGGAGCCACAAGAGACCCAGTACTTC
CAWSSGEPQETQYF
>TRBJ2-2|once|TRBD2|TRBV24-1|17
TGTGCCACCAGTGATTTTGTGGTAGCGGGGGATACCGGGGAGCTGTTTTTT
CATSDFVVAGDTGELFF
>TRBJ2-4|.|.|TRBV5-1|14
TGCGCCAGCAGCTTGGACGTCGGCAAAAACATTCAGTACTTC
CASSLDVGKNIQYF
>TRBJ1-1|.|.|TRBV7-9|15
TGTGCCAGCAGCGAGGGACGGGGAGGAACTTTTGAAGCTTTCTTT
CASSEGRGGTFEAFF
>TRBJ2-3|.|TRBD2|TRBV3-1/TRBV3-2|14
TGTGCCAGCGTAGCGGGAGGGCCGGGGGATACGCAGTATTTT
CASVAGGPGDTQYF
>TRBJ1-5|.|TRBD1|TRBV10-2|14
TGCGCCAGCACCCAGGACAGGGAGCATCAGCCCCAGCATTTT
CASTQDREHQPQHF
>TRBJ1-1|.|.|TRBV9|15
TGTGCCAGCAGCGTAGGTCTGAGGGCGAACACTGAAGCTTTCTTT
CASSVGLRANTEAFF
>TRBJ2-1|.|.|TRBV18|15
TGTGCCAGCTCACTAGGAGTCGGCTTGGCGGATGAGCAGTTCTTC
CASSLGVGLADEQFF
>TRBJ2-3|.|TRBD2|TRBV27|16
TGTGCCAGCAGGTCTAGCGGGGGGGTATGGCCAGATACGCAGTATTTT
CASRSSGGVWPDTQYF
>TRBJ1-1|.|TRBD1|TRBV12-3/TRBV12-4|12
TGTGCCAGCAGTCTCCAGGGGGTTGATGCTTTCTTT
CASSLQGVDAFF
>TRBJ1-2|.|.|TRBV7-8|13
TGTGCCAGCAGCTCTGAGGCGGGGGATGGCTACACCTTC
CASSSEAGDGYTF
>TRBJ2-5|.|TRBD1|TRBV10-3|17
TGTGCCATCAGTGAGTCACTTCCGGGACAGGGGAAAGAGACCCAGTACTTC
CAISESLPGQGKETQYF
>TRBJ1-2|.|TRBD1|TRBV28|13
TGTGCCAGCAGTTTGACAGGGGGCTATGGCTACACCTTC
CASSLTGGYGYTF
>TRBJ2-7|.|TRBD1|TRBV11-2|14
TGTGCCAGCGGCGGCCCAGGGGGCGCGTACGAGCAGTACTTC
CASGGPGGAYEQYF
>TRBJ2-2|once|.|TRBV5-1|15
TGCGCCAGCAGCTTGTCGGGACAACACACCGGGGAGCTGTTTTTT
CASSLSGQHTGELFF
>TRBJ2-1|.|TRBD1|TRBV27|15
TGTGCCAGCAGTTCCACTAGGACAGGAACGAATGAGCAGTTCTTC
CASSSTRTGTNEQFF
>TRBJ1-6|few|TRBD1|TRBV27|14
TGTGCCAGCAGTTCCGGACAGGGGATTTCACCCCTCCACTTT
CASSSGQGISPLHF